This T cell receptor (beta chain) emerged from a study of blood T cell repertoires in COVID-19. Study as a whole: Italy, Spain and the United States were the sources of the convalescent and acute COVID-19 samples. Sources were T cells, B-cell-depleted T cells, or PBMCs; the material itself was cDNA or gDNA.

As handled by the study authors: Amplified reference gene primers provided the basis for estimating nucleated cell counts. TCRdb's table, derived via immunoSEQ multiplex PCR, lists solely in-frame clones and lacks some. That table is the source of V, J and clone size, and D and trimming were worked out from the DNA. The table shows under 250,000 clones, with 70% to 90% occurring only once. Losses at the gene ends were 5 bases for V and 8 bases for J; bases not matched to a gene: 7. Germline CDR1 SGHNT, CDR2 YYREEE (reference sequence). The CDR3 is 14 residues long. The rearrangement joins TRBV5-4 to TRBJ1-4; 9 bases are a match to TRBD1. The sequence was collected from a man in his late teens or twenties with active or convalescent COVID-19. Sample: peripheral blood. Here the CDR3 reads CASSIQGAKEKLFF. DNA for the CDR3: TGTGCCAGCAGTATACAGGGGGCAAAGGAAAAACTGTTTTTT. Full variable domain (rest looked up from reference TRBV5-4 and TRBJ1-4): ETGVTQSPTHLIKTRGQQVTLRCSSQSGHNTVSWYQQALGQGPQFIFQYYREEENGRGNFPPRFSGLQFPNYSSELNVNALELDDSALYLCASSIQGAKEKLFFGSGTQLSVL.